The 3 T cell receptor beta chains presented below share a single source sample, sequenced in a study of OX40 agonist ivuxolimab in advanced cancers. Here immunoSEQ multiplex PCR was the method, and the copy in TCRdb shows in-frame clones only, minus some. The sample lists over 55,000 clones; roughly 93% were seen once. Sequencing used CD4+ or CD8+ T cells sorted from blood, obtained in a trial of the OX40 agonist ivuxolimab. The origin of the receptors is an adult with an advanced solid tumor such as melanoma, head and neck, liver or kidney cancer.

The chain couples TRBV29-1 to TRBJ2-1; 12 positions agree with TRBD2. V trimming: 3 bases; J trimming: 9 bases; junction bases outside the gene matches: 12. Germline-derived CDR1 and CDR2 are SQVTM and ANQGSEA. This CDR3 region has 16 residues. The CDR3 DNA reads TGCAGCGTTGAGTCGGGCCTACTAGCGGGAGGAATTGAGCAGTTCTTC. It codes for CSVESGLLAGGIEQFF.

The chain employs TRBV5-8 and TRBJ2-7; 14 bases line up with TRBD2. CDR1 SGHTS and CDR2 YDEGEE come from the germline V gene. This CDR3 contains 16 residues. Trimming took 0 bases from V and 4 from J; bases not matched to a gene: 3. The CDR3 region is CASSLEGLAGEYEQYF. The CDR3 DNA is TGTGCCAGCAGCTTGGAGGGACTAGCGGGAGAATACGAGCAGTACTTC.

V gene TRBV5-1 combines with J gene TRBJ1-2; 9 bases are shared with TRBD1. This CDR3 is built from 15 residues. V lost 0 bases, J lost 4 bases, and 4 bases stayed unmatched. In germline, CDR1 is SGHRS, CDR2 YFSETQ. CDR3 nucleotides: TGCGCCAGCAGCTTGGAAGGACAGGGGTCCTATGGCTACACCTTC. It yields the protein CASSLEGQGSYGYTF. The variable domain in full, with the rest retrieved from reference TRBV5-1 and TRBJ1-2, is KAGVTQTPRYLIKTRGQQVTLSCSPISGHRSVSWYQQTPGQGLQFLFEYFSETQRNKGNFPGRFSGRQFSNSRSEMNVSTLELGDSALYLCASSLEGQGSYGYTFGSGTRLTVV.